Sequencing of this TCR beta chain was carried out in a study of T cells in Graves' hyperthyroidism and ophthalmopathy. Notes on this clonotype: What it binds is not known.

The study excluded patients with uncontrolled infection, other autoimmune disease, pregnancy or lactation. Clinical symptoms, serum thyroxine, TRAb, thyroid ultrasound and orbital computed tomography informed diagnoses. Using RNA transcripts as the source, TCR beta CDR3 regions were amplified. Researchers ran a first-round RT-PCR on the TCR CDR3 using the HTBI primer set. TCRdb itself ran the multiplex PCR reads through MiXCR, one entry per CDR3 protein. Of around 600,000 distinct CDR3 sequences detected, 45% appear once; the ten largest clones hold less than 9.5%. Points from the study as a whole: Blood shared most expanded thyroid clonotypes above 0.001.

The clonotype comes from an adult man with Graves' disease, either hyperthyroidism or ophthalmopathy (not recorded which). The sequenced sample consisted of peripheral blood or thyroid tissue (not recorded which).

CDR3: CASSPGRIDSNQPQHF. CDR3 DNA: TGTGCCAGCAGTCCGGGACGGATAGATAGCAATCAGCCCCAGCATTTT. The J gene is TRBJ1-5, the V gene TRBV2; tentative D call: TRBD1 (5 bases). This CDR3 is built from 16 residues. CDR1 SNHLY and CDR2 FYNNEI come from the germline V gene. V gave up 5 bases and J gave up 0 bases, with 14 bases separating them.